The table lists the clone carrying this TCR beta chain with a few counts. Its specificity is not known. Germline is not matched at one junction end, which may reflect a read error. Then a second PCR, running about 7 to 11 cycles, was carried out with a sample-barcoded 5' primer and a J-beta primer mix. TCRdb redid the calling of the 5' RACE reads with MiXCR, one entry per CDR3 protein. There are over 600,000 distinct CDR3 sequences in the sample; around 21% occur only once, and roughly 3.6% lies in the top ten. Peripheral blood from each donor was collected in a volume of ten milliliters. The data stem from a study of blood T cells in healthy people across ages. Whole-study results and caveats: When one million T cells were used, diversity estimates were thought to be underestimates. There was a strong correlation between TCR beta diversity and naive T cell percentage.

Per germline, CDR1 SEHNR and CDR2 FQNEAQ (reference sequence). The CDR3 covers 16 residues. Source material: blood. This TCR was sampled from a man between 65 and 80 years old in good health. The V and J genes are TRBV7-9 and TRBJ2-3; the D gene is possibly TRBD1 (6 bases). CDR3 amino acids: CASSLGSTGGTDTQYF. The CDR3 DNA is TGCGCCAGCAGCTTAGGGTCGACAGGAGGCACAGATACGCAGTATTTT.